This T cell receptor (beta chain) was profiled in a study of blood T cell repertoires in COVID-19. Study overall: Whether acute or convalescent, the COVID-19 samples came from the United States, Italy and Spain. The cDNA or gDNA used as material had been derived from T cells, B-cell-depleted T cells, or PBMCs.

Germline assignment: CDR1 MNHEY and CDR2 SVGAGI. V was cut by 4 bases and J by 5 bases, with 11 bases left in between. The CDR3 runs to 13 residues. Original data processing: From reference gene primer amplification, estimates of nucleated cell counts were derived. This table comes from immunoSEQ multiplex PCR, and its TCRdb copy is limited to in-frame clones, with some not included. V and J calls plus clone size are reproduced from that table; the DNA served to infer D and trimming. This sample yields about 50,000 clones, of which more than 70% are seen a single time; less than 6.5% belongs to the top ten.

This sequence joins TRBV6-5 and TRBJ2-5; D perhaps matches TRBD2 (5 bases). Sequenced material: peripheral blood. This sequence was found in a woman aged 55-69 years with acute or convalescent COVID-19. The CDR3: CASSSGRGETQYF. The CDR3 coding sequence is TGTGCCAGCAGTTCCGGGCGAGGGGAGACCCAGTACTTC.